The present entry profiles one T cell receptor (beta chain) with its context. Its antigen remains undetermined. No base qualities exist here, and no much larger clone lies one base off it. The donors were included in the validation cohort of over a hundred subjects, a group kept apart from the roughly 670-subject first cohort. This entry is derived from a study of cytomegalovirus exposure and HLA in healthy donors (dated by TCRdb to about 2017). A note on the overall study: According to a later analysis, the 120 or so validation repertoires were produced on the same platform as the roughly 600 repertoires of the first cohort. The study aimed to test whether cataloging public T cell receptors could reveal signatures of past pathogen exposure. In addition to the first cohort of 650 to 750 subjects, a separate validation cohort of some 120 different subjects was used. To predict cytomegalovirus infection status, the study combined high-throughput TCR immunosequencing, statistical association of individual TCRs with disease status, and machine learning. General study outcomes and caveats: According to the authors, the approach could potentially be generalized to other disease states and immunological phenotypes. In both the original and validation cohorts, the classifier was reported to diagnose cytomegalovirus status with high specificity and sensitivity. In the study, roughly 160 TCR beta chains were listed as associated with cytomegalovirus. The validation cohort had no HLA typing available for a later analysis, so co-occurrence within that cohort was assessed over all 120 or so repertoires. In vitro tests confirmed that a few of the cytomegalovirus-associated TCR beta chains recognize cytomegalovirus antigens. Most TCR sequences were observed very rarely across donors, whereas some public TCRs were present in many individuals. Of the cluster scores, roughly 95% were above 0 in a later analysis, which found that TCRs clustered in the first cohort also tended to co-occur in the roughly 130 validation repertoires.

Library preparation used the immunoSEQ multiplex PCR assay. As for the authors' bioinformatics: A statistical classification framework was built for diagnosing cytomegalovirus status from the catalog of TCR beta chain sequences. TCRdb mirrors the immuneACCESS table, restricted to in-frame sequences. Some clones are absent from its copies; in checked studies, under half trace to an unresolved V gene, and the reason for the others is unknown. Clone size and the V and J calls come from that table; the DNA yielded D and trimming. Counted in this sample were 65,000 to 90,000 clones; around 95% of them appeared once. The ten largest clones capture 3.3% of the sample. V loses 6 bases, J loses 2 bases, and the germline ends lie 11 bases apart. The CDR3 holds 15 amino acids from the cysteine to the phenylalanine. The sequence is cut down to CDR3 DNA, 45 bases in frame from base 1. CDR1 and CDR2, per the germline V gene, are SNHLY and FYNNEI.

The sample consisted of PBMCs. The clonotype was recovered from a man aged 18-30 years in good health and CMV-seronegative. Recombination linked TRBV2 to TRBJ1-6; there is no confident call for the D gene. The DNA is as follows: TGTGCCAGCAGAAACGGTCCGGCCTATAATTCACCCCTCCACTTT. It codes for CASRNGPAYNSPLHF.